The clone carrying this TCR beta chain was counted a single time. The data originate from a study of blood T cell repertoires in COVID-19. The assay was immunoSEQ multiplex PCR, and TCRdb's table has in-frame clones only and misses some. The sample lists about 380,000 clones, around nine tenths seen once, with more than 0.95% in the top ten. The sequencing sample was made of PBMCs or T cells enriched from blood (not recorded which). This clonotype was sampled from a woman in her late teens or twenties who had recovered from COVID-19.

The CDR3 DNA follows: TGCAGCGTTGTTTTCAAGCGGGCTTCGAGCTATGGCTACACCTTC. Amino acids: CSVVFKRASSYGYTF. V gene TRBV29-1 combines with J gene TRBJ1-2; D is unclear. The V end lost 4 bases, the J end lost 4 bases, and 19 bases lay between the germline ends. This CDR3 has 15 residues. Germline assignment: CDR1 SQVTM and CDR2 ANQGSEA.